This T cell receptor (beta chain) was retrieved from a study of OX40 agonist ivuxolimab in advanced cancers. Germline assignment: CDR1 LGHNA and CDR2 YNFKEQ. This CDR3 has 17 residues. V lost 0 bases to trimming and J lost 7 bases; unmatched junction nucleotides: 10. Generated by immunoSEQ multiplex PCR, the TCRdb table keeps only in-frame clones and is missing some. This table holds tens of thousands of clones, 80% to 85% found once. The sequencing here drew on CD4+ or CD8+ T cells sorted from blood, taken in a trial of the OX40 agonist ivuxolimab. The sequence was collected from an adult with an advanced solid tumor such as melanoma, head and neck, liver or kidney cancer. This chain joins TRBV4-2 and TRBJ2-1, with 9 bases aligning to TRBD2. The CDR3 loop reads CASSQDAGRGGNNEQFF. The CDR3 region has the DNA TGTGCCAGCAGCCAAGATGCTGGGCGGGGGGGTAATAATGAGCAGTTCTTC.